The following is a T cell receptor beta chain sequence with its context. This CDR3 comprises 15 residues. J gave up 4 bases and V 4 bases, and 6 bases lay outside the gene matches. Germline loops: CDR1 SGHTA, CDR2 FQGTGA. This sample was taken from a study of T cells after yellow fever vaccination. MiXCR, applied by TCRdb to the 5' RACE reads, yields one record per CDR3 protein. The sample has fewer than 450,000 distinct CDR3 sequences; around a tenth are singletons. The sequences come from PBMCs, collected on the day of the first yellow fever vaccination. The receptor comes from a man aged 18 to 30 who received the YFV17D yellow fever vaccine. The chain carries TRBV7-3 and TRBJ2-2; 7 nucleotides align to TRBD2. CDR3 DNA sequence: TGTGCCAGCAGCTCATCGTCGGGGGGCACCGGGGAGCTGTTTTTT. Translating gives CASSSSSGGTGELFF.